This entry concerns a single T cell receptor beta chain. This sample was included in a study of T cells in Graves' hyperthyroidism and ophthalmopathy. The CDR3 runs to 13 residues. Looked up from germline, CDR1 is SNHLY and CDR2 is FYNNEI. V gave up 6 bases and J gave up 7 bases; unmatched junction bases: 5. What was amplified from RNA transcripts were TCR beta CDR3 regions. Primed by the HTBI set, a first-round RT-PCR was run on the TCR CDR3. Each CDR3 protein is one row after TCRdb ran MiXCR on the multiplex PCR reads. Among fewer than 400,000 distinct CDR3 sequences listed, around 14% were seen once.

J is TRBJ2-2 and V is TRBV2, with 7 bases identical to TRBD1. This clonotype originated in a woman under 30 with Graves' hyperthyroidism that later progressed to Graves' ophthalmopathy. The sequencing input was blood. CDR3 loop: CASRKQGFGELFF. The CDR3 DNA is TGTGCCAGCAGAAAACAGGGGTTCGGGGAGCTGTTTTTT.